These 4 T cell receptor beta chains came from one sample sequenced in a study of cytomegalovirus exposure and HLA in healthy donors. Measured with immunoSEQ multiplex PCR; TCRdb has only the in-frame clones, and not every one. In the table there are 250,000 to 350,000 clones, about nine tenths of which are singletons. Source material: PBMCs. Receptors originate from a woman between 25 and 40 years old in good health and CMV-seropositive.

Regarding this clone: One end of the junction fails to match germline, which may point to a read error. The chain has TRBV27 and TRBJ1-1; D might be TRBD1 (5 bases). The CDR3 is 13 amino acids. Germline V lookup: CDR1 MNHEY, CDR2 SMNVEV (reference sequence). CDR3 DNA sequence: TGTGCCAGCAGCTACGCCGGGACCCCAATTCGTGACTTT. It codes for CASSYAGTPIRDF.

This CDR3 reads CASSPKRSRKGGNTGELFF. The CDR3 DNA reads as TGTGCCAGCAGCCCGAAACGGTCCCGGAAGGGGGGAAACACCGGGGAGCTGTTTTTT. The V gene is TRBV21-1, the J gene TRBJ2-2. TRBV21-1 is given as a pseudogene. The CDR3 spans 19 residues.

The rearrangement uses TRBV18 and TRBJ1-1, with a tentative D call TRBD1 (5 bases). V was pared by 4 bases and J by 0 bases, with 18 bases between. Germline-derived CDR1 and CDR2 are KGHSH and LQKENI. This CDR3 comprises 17 residues. This CDR3 reads CASSHQARERMNTEAFF. The CDR3 bases are TGTGCCAGCTCACACCAGGCCAGGGAGAGGATGAACACTGAAGCTTTCTTT.

This chain uses TRBV18 with TRBJ2-7; no definite D call. V was clipped by 2 bases and J by 3 bases, with 14 bases between them. CDR1 is KGHSH and CDR2 is LQKENI in the germline V gene. CDR3 length: 15 amino acids. CDR3 loop: CASSPTRPPGYEQYF. DNA for the CDR3: TGTGCCAGCTCACCAACTCGTCCCCCAGGCTACGAGCAGTACTTC.